Shown below are 18 T cell receptor beta chains from a single sample sequenced in a study of shared clonotypes between healthy human individuals. Profiling relied on immunoSEQ multiplex PCR, and the TCRdb table lists in-frame clones only, not all of them. The table lists a few million clones, approximately 94% of them singletons. The source material was naive CD4+ T cells sorted from blood. The sample's subset: CD45RA+ positively selected. All receptors derive from a man younger than 35 in good health.

This chain uses TRBV6-6 with TRBJ1-2, with TRBD1 matching over 12 bases. The germline CDR1 and CDR2 sequences are MNHNY and SVGAGI (reference sequence). The CDR3 sequence is 15 residues long. J was trimmed by 8 bases and V by 4 bases; bases with no gene match: 8. The CDR3 coding sequence is TGTGCCAGCAGTTGGCCGGGACAGGGGGCTGAGGGCTACACCTTC. Protein product: CASSWPGQGAEGYTF.

The chain uses TRBV6-5 and TRBJ1-3; tentative D call: TRBD1 (6 bases). This CDR3 contains 15 residues. Per germline, CDR1 MNHEY and CDR2 SVGAGI. Trimming removed 2 bases from V and 4 bases from J, with 12 bases in between. CDR3 in amino acids: CASSYQQGRGNTIYF. The CDR3 nucleotides read TGTGCCAGCAGTTACCAACAGGGTCGAGGAAACACCATATATTTT.

This clone was seen only a few times. The rearrangement links TRBV30 to TRBJ2-2; D is uncertain. Germline V gene data show CDR1 as GTSNPN and CDR2 as SVGIG (reference sequence). V lost 3 bases, J lost 6 bases, and 5 bases lay in between. CDR3 size: 11 residues. In DNA form, the CDR3 reads TGTGCCTGGAGCGGGCCCGGGGAGCTGTTTTTT. Translation: CAWSGPGELFF.

This sequence joins TRBV10-1 and TRBJ1-5; TRBD1 aligns across 7 bases. Germline assignment: CDR1 WNHNN and CDR2 SYGVQD (reference sequence). V lost 6 bases and J lost 3; bases outside the gene matches: 5. The CDR3 is made up of 14 amino acids. The CDR3 region has the DNA TGCGCCAGCAGCGACGGGACAGTCAATCAGCCCCAGCATTTT. This translates into CASSDGTVNQPQHF.

The count of this clone is one. Additional DNA sequences in this sample encode the identical CDR3. The chain recombines TRBV28 with TRBJ1-6; unclear D gene. V gave up 4 bases and J gave up 5 bases, with 12 bases separating them. Per the germline V gene, CDR1 is MDHEN and CDR2 is SYDVKM. The CDR3 totals 15 residues. CDR3 residues: CASSSRQVDNSPLHF. The CDR3 coding sequence is TGTGCCAGCAGTTCCCGGCAGGTAGATAATTCACCCCTCCACTTT.

The gene calls are TRBV7-2 and TRBJ2-2; 15 nucleotides align to TRBD2. There are 14 residues in the CDR3. With 8 bases clipped from V and 8 bases from J, the junction kept 3 bases outside the gene matches. The germline V gene has CDR1 SGHTA and CDR2 FQGNSA. The chain's CDR3 is CASGGLAGGGELFF. DNA of the CDR3: TGTGCCAGCGGGGGACTAGCGGGAGGTGGGGAGCTGTTTTTT.

The rearrangement links TRBV7-9 to TRBJ2-5; TRBD1 matches 7 bases. Trimming cost V 5 bases and J 1 base; bases outside gene matches: 4. CDR1 is SEHNR and CDR2 is FQNEAQ in the germline V gene (reference sequence). The CDR3 length is 14 residues. The CDR3 DNA is TGTGCCAGCAGCGGGACAGCCCTCCAAGAGACCCAGTACTTC. Its translation is CASSGTALQETQYF.

The gene calls are TRBV5-1 and TRBJ2-7, with D hard to call. Germline CDR1 and CDR2: SGHRS and YFSETQ. V was clipped by 0 bases and J by 9 bases, with 10 bases between them. This CDR3 has 12 amino acids. In DNA, the CDR3 is TGCGCCAGCAGCTTGGGGGGATCGGTGCAGTACTTC. It specifies CASSLGGSVQYF.

The chain carries TRBV6-1 and TRBJ2-7; possibly TRBD1 for D (5 bases). Germline V gene data show CDR1 as MNHNS and CDR2 as SASEGT. This CDR3 comprises 14 residues. V lost 6 bases and J 3 bases, leaving 15 bases between the germline ends. Here the CDR3 reads CASRGQGAVYEQYF. The CDR3 DNA sequence: TGTGCCAGCAGGGGCCAGGGTGCGGTCTACGAGCAGTACTTC.

The chain carries TRBV4-1 and TRBJ1-6; the D gene is possibly TRBD1 (5 bases). Per the germline V gene, CDR1 is MGHRA and CDR2 is YSYEKL. Trimming took off 5 bases at V and 7 bases at J, with 18 bases between the two ends. CDR3 size: 16 residues. The CDR3 region has the DNA TGCGCCAGCAGCTCCCCCCGATCGGGGGGGAATTCACCCCTCCACTTT. It yields the protein CASSSPRSGGNSPLHF.

This clone was observed a single time. The V and J genes are TRBV28 and TRBJ1-1; D may be TRBD1 (5 bases). Per germline, CDR1 MDHEN and CDR2 SYDVKM. This CDR3 contains 20 residues. Trimming took 5 bases from V and 3 from J, leaving 31 bases between them. CDR3 residues: CASSGTYLGLAGLTDTEAFF. In DNA, the CDR3 is TGTGCCAGCAGTGGAACCTATTTGGGGTTGGCGGGACTAACCGACACTGAAGCTTTCTTT.

CDR3: CASSGHANYGYTF. In nucleotides, the CDR3 is TGTGCCAGCAGTGGGCATGCTAACTATGGCTACACCTTC. The chain uses TRBV6-5 and TRBJ1-2, with no clear D. Germline V gene lookup returns CDR1 MNHEY and CDR2 SVGAGI. The V end lost 5 bases, the J end lost 0 bases, and 7 bases lay between the germline ends. The CDR3 contains 13 residues.

The chain joins TRBV6-5 to TRBJ1-2; 7 positions agree with TRBD1. V was pared by 8 bases and J by 8 bases, with 5 bases of the junction left unmatched. This CDR3 contains 11 residues. Germline V gene data show CDR1 as MNHEY and CDR2 as SVGAGI. DNA of the CDR3: TGTGCCAGCGACAGGGCCTACGGCTACACCTTC. This codes for CASDRAYGYTF.

This sequence joins TRBV28 and TRBJ2-6; TRBD1 matches at 8 bases. This CDR3 region has 17 residues. J lost 2 bases, V lost 5 bases, and 8 bases had no gene match. The germline CDR1 and CDR2 sequences are MDHEN and SYDVKM. The CDR3 region has the DNA TGTGCCAGCAGTAGACAGGGGTTGGAGGCTGGGGCCAACGTCCTGACTTTC. It codes for CASSRQGLEAGANVLTF.

This chain uses TRBV30 with TRBJ1-6, with 7 positions matching TRBD1. Germline V gene sequence: CDR1 GTSNPN, CDR2 SVGIG (reference sequence). The CDR3 has 17 amino acids. Trimming cost V 1 base and J 0 bases; bases outside gene matches: 6. CDR3 loop: CAWSADRTSSYNSPLHF. In DNA form, the CDR3 reads TGTGCCTGGAGTGCGGACAGGACGAGCTCCTATAATTCACCCCTCCACTTT. The full variable domain, rest sourced from reference TRBV30 and TRBJ1-6, is SQTIHQWPATLVQPVGSPLSLECTVEGTSNPNLYWYRQAAGRGLQLLFYSVGIGQISSEVPQNLSASRPQDRQFILSSKKLLLSDSGFYLCAWSADRTSSYNSPLHFGNGTRLTVT.

The chain links TRBV6-4 to TRBJ1-2; 9 nucleotides match TRBD1. The CDR3 runs 15 residues. The V gene's germline CDR1 is MRHNA and CDR2 SNTAGT. V gave up 3 bases and J gave up 4 bases; unmatched junction bases: 6. Here the CDR3 DNA reads TGTGCCAGCAGTGAAAGGACAGGGGCCCTCTATGGCTACACCTTC. Translated, it gives CASSERTGALYGYTF.

The J gene is TRBJ1-5, the V gene TRBV28; unclear D gene. The CDR3 has 15 amino acids. The germline gives CDR1 MDHEN, CDR2 SYDVKM. The V end was cut by 8 bases, the J end by 0 bases, with 14 bases between. Written as DNA, the CDR3 is TGTGCCAGCGGTCACCCGAACCTTAGCAATCAGCCCCAGCATTTT. It codes for CASGHPNLSNQPQHF. The whole variable domain, remainder taken from reference TRBV28 and TRBJ1-5, is DVKVTQSSRYLVKRTGEKVFLECVQDMDHENMFWYRQDPGLGLRLIYFSYDVKMKEKGDIPEGYSVSREKKERFSLILESASTNQTSMYLCASGHPNLSNQPQHFGDGTRLSIL.

The chain is built from TRBV18 and TRBJ1-6; 7 nucleotides match TRBD1. The CDR3 consists of 14 residues. The V gene's germline CDR1 is KGHSH and CDR2 LQKENI. J was trimmed by 7 bases and V by 6 bases; bases with no gene match: 6. This CDR3 is CASSRDRLNSPLHF. The CDR3 bases are TGTGCCAGCTCCAGGGACAGATTAAATTCACCCCTCCACTTT.